This T cell receptor beta chain was identified during a study of radiation and T cells in renal cell carcinoma. Broader study findings: No pretreatment tumor biopsies were available for baseline clonotypes. In blood, top tumor clones expanded by 2 weeks, shrinking by 4.

The V gene's germline CDR1 is SEHNR and CDR2 FQNEAQ (reference sequence). Trimming took off 1 base at V and 1 base at J, with 10 bases between the two ends. The CDR3 runs 16 residues. Points on this clone: Its antigen is unknown.

Method: immunoSEQ multiplex PCR; TCRdb's copy keeps in-frame clones and lacks some. The table shows some 110,000 clones, with approximately 78% occurring only once. Time point described: baseline pretreatment blood. Treatment in this sample: 15 Gy SBRT to primary tumor, nephrectomy 4 weeks later. After SBRT, blood was collected at 2 and 4 weeks, plus baseline. This chain uses TRBV7-9 with TRBJ1-4, with no clear D. Sequenced here: blood, sampled from a patient whose treatment included radiotherapy and nephrectomy. The sequence came from an older woman with renal cell carcinoma. For the CDR3, the DNA is TGTGCCAGCAGCTTAGAAGTTTCGGGAACTAATGAAAAACTGTTTTTT. Its translation is CASSLEVSGTNEKLFF.